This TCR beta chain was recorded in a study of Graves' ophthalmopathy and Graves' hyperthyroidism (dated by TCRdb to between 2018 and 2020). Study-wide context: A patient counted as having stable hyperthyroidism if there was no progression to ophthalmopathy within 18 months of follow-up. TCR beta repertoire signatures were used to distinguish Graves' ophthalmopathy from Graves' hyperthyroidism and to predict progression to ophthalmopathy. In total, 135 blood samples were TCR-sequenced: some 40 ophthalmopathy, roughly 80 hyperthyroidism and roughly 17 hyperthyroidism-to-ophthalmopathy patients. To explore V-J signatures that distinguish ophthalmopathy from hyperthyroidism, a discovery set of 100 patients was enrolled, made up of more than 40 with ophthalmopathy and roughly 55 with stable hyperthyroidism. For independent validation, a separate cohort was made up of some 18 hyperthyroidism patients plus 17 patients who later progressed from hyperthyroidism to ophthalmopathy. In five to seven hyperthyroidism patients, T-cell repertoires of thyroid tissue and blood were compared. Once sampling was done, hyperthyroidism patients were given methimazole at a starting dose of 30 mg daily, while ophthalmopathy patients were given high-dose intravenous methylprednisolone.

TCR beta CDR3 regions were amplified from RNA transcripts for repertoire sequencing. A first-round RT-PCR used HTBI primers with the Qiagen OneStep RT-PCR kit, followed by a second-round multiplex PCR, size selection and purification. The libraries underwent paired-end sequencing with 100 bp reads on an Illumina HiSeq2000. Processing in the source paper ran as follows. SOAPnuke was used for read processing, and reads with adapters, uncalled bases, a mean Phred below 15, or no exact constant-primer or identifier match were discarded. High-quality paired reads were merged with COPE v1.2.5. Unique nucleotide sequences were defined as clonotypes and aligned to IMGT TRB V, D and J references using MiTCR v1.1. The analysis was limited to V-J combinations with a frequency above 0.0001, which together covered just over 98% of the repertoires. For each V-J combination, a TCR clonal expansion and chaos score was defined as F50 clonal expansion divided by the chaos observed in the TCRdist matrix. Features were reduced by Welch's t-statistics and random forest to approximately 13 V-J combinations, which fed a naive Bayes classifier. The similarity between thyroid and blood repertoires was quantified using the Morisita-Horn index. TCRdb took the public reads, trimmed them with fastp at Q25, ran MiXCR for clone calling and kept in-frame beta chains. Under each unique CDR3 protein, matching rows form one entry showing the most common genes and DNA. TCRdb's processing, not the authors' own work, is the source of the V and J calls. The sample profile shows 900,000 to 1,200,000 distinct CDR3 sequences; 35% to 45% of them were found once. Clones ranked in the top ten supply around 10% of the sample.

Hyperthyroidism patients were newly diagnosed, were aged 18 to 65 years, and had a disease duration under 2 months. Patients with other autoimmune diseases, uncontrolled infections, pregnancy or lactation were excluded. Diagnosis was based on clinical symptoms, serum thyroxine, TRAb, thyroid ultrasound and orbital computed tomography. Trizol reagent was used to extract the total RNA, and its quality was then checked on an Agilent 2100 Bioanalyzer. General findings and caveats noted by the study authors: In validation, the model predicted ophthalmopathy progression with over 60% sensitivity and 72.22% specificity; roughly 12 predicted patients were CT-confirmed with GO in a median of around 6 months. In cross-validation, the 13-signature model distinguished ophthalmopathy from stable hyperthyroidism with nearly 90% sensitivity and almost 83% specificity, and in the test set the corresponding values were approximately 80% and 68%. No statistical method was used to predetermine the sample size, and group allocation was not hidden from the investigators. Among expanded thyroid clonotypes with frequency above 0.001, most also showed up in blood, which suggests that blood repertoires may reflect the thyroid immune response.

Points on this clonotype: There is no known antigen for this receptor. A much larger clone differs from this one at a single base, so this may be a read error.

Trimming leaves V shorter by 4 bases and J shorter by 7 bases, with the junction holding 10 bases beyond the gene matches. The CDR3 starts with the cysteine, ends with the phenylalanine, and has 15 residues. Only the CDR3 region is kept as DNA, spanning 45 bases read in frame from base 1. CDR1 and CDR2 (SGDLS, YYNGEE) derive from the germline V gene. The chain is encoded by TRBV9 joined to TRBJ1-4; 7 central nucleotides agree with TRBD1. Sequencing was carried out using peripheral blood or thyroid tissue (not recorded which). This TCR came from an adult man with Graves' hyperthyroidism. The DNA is TGTGCCAGCAGCACTTCACCCCGGACAGGTGAAAAACTGTTTTTT. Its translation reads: CASSTSPRTGEKLFF.